A single sample gave rise to the 25 T cell receptor beta chains below, sequenced in a study of shared clonotypes between healthy human individuals. Data came from immunoSEQ multiplex PCR; TCRdb stores just in-frame clones and leaves some out. The sample includes around 1.9 million clones, around 95% seen only once; the top ten take roughly 1.7%. Only CD45RO-negative cells positively selected for CCR7 counted as naive CD8 cells, so terminally differentiated effector memory CD45RA+ cells were excluded. Sequencing was performed on naive CD8+ T cells from PBMCs. The source is a young man in good health. Some clones in this sample may be carry-over from other donors' samples.

CDR3 in amino acids: CASSSRPGQGREKLFF. As DNA, the CDR3 is TGTGCCAGCAGCTCTCGACCGGGACAGGGACGTGAAAAACTGTTTTTT. The chain is built from TRBV28 and TRBJ1-4; TRBD1 matches 9 bases. The CDR3 sequence is 16 residues long. Germline V gene sequence: CDR1 MDHEN, CDR2 SYDVKM. V was pared by 6 bases and J by 7 bases, with 12 bases of the junction left unmatched.

This chain joins TRBV7-9 and TRBJ1-1; a possible D gene is TRBD1 (6 bases). V lost 3 bases, J lost 0 bases, and 14 bases lay in between. This CDR3 has 16 residues. Germline CDR1 SEHNR, CDR2 FQNEAQ (reference sequence). The CDR3 region is CASSFTSGGLNTEAFF. For the CDR3, the DNA is TGTGCCAGCAGCTTTACGTCGGGGGGCTTGAACACTGAAGCTTTCTTT.

Concerning this clone: Other DNA sequences within the sample encode an identical CDR3. The V gene is TRBV27, the J gene TRBJ2-2; 10 bases line up with TRBD2. CDR3 size: 15 residues. CDR1 and CDR2 from the germline V gene are MNHEY and SMNVEV (reference sequence). The V segment lost 7 bases and the J segment 1 base; nucleotides outside the gene matches: 3. The CDR3 loop is CASTRLAGNTGELFF. The CDR3 nucleotides are TGTGCCAGCACCCGACTAGCGGGGAACACCGGGGAGCTGTTTTTT.

The V gene is TRBV19, the J gene TRBJ1-5, with D hard to call. The CDR3 contains 16 residues. V lost 3 bases to trimming and J lost 2 bases, with 14 bases between them. CDR1 and CDR2 from the germline V gene are LNHDA and SQIVND (reference sequence). The CDR3 sequence: CASSIRPARGNQPQHF. The CDR3 DNA sequence: TGTGCCAGTAGTATTCGCCCCGCGAGGGGCAATCAGCCCCAGCATTTT.

This clone was seen a single time. The identical CDR3 is also encoded by other nucleotide sequences in the sample. CDR3 amino acids: CASSLGRGPNEQYF. The DNA of the CDR3 is TGTGCCAGCAGCTTAGGGCGGGGTCCCAACGAGCAGTACTTC. The chain has TRBV7-9 and TRBJ2-7; D might be TRBD2 (6 bases). Trimming took 1 base from V and 5 from J, leaving 12 bases between them. This CDR3 has 14 residues. Germline CDR1 is SEHNR and CDR2 is FQNEAQ (reference sequence).

The chain recombines TRBV9 with TRBJ2-1; tentative D call: TRBD2 (5 bases). The V and J ends lost 4 bases and 0 bases respectively, with 14 bases between them. Looked up from germline, CDR1 is SGDLS and CDR2 is YYNGEE. CDR3 length equals 16 residues. The CDR3 region is CASSRRTGSSYNEQFF. CDR3 nucleotides: TGTGCCAGCAGCCGACGGACTGGAAGCTCCTACAATGAGCAGTTCTTC. The variable domain in full, completed from reference TRBV9 and TRBJ2-1, reads DSGVTQTPKHLITATGQRVTLRCSPRSGDLSVYWYQQSLDQGLQFLIQYYNGEERAKGNILERFSAQQFPDLHSELNLSSLELGDSALYFCASSRRTGSSYNEQFFGPGTRLTVL.

The chain couples TRBV28 to TRBJ2-7; 9 bases align to TRBD1. CDR3 size: 15 residues. The germline V gene has CDR1 MDHEN and CDR2 SYDVKM. The junction had 7 bases not matched to a gene; V was cut back by 6 bases and J by 1 base. The CDR3 DNA reads TGTGCCAGCAGCCTCACAGGGGGCGCGTCCTACGAGCAGTACTTC. Encoded protein: CASSLTGGASYEQYF.

This rearrangement joins TRBV28 to TRBJ2-7, with 7 bases lining up with TRBD1. Germline assignment: CDR1 MDHEN and CDR2 SYDVKM. The CDR3 loop spans 13 amino acids. Losses at the gene ends were 6 bases for V and 2 bases for J; bases not matched to a gene: 4. CDR3 protein: CASRGDRAYEQYF. Written as DNA, the CDR3 is TGTGCCAGCAGGGGCGACAGGGCCTACGAGCAGTACTTC.

J is TRBJ2-5 and V is TRBV7-9, with 7 bases aligning to TRBD2. V dropped 2 bases and J dropped 7; count of bases not matched to a gene: 7. In germline, CDR1 is SEHNR, CDR2 FQNEAQ (reference sequence). This CDR3 is 14 amino acids long. CDR3 sequence: CASSLLASGVTQYF. The CDR3 coding sequence is TGTGCCAGCAGCTTACTGGCTAGCGGCGTGACCCAGTACTTC.

The chain links TRBV25-1 to TRBJ2-3; no clear D. Germline V CDR1 and CDR2: MGHDK, SYGVNS. The CDR3 runs to 12 residues. V lost 4 bases and J 6 bases, leaving 8 bases between the germline ends. CDR3 amino acids: CASSAMRDTQYF. The CDR3 DNA follows: TGTGCCAGCAGTGCGATGCGGGATACGCAGTATTTT.

The chain combines TRBV27 with TRBJ2-1, with D unclear. The V gene lost 0 bases and the J gene lost 0 bases, with 9 bases spanning the gap. The CDR3 is 16 amino acids. The V gene's germline CDR1 is MNHEY and CDR2 SMNVEV (reference sequence). CDR3 sequence reads: CASSLSVSSSYNEQFF. CDR3 coding DNA: TGTGCCAGCAGTTTATCGGTTTCGAGCTCCTACAATGAGCAGTTCTTC.

V and J are TRBV7-3 and TRBJ2-7; 10 bases agree with TRBD1. CDR3 length: 13 amino acids. V was clipped by 4 bases and J by 3 bases; unmatched bases: 0. CDR1 is SGHTA, CDR2 FQGTGA, per germline. The CDR3 here is CASSWTGGYEQYF. Written as DNA, the CDR3 is TGTGCCAGCAGCTGGACAGGGGGCTACGAGCAGTACTTC.

The chain links TRBV7-9 to TRBJ2-5; possible D gene TRBD2, 6 bases. V gave up 6 bases and J gave up 1 base, with 15 bases separating them. Germline CDR1 and CDR2: SEHNR and FQNEAQ (reference sequence). The CDR3 spans 15 residues. CDR3 sequence reads: CASRHGGEPQETQYF. The CDR3 DNA is TGTGCCAGCAGACACGGGGGAGAGCCCCAAGAGACCCAGTACTTC.

This chain uses TRBV7-9 with TRBJ2-5; 16 bases line up with TRBD2. CDR3 length equals 19 residues. Germline assignment: CDR1 SEHNR and CDR2 FQNEAQ (reference sequence). The V and J ends lost 4 bases and 0 bases, in that order; junction bases with no gene match: 8. This CDR3 reads CASSYPGLAGGPDQETQYF. CDR3 DNA: TGTGCCAGCAGCTACCCGGGACTAGCGGGAGGGCCGGACCAAGAGACCCAGTACTTC.

The chain recombines TRBV27 with TRBJ1-2; a possible D gene is TRBD1 (6 bases). V was trimmed by 4 bases and J by 6 bases, leaving 18 bases between them. The germline gives CDR1 MNHEY, CDR2 SMNVEV (reference sequence). The CDR3 is 15 amino acids. This CDR3 reads CASSSSPGGGDGYTF. Here the CDR3 DNA reads TGTGCCAGCAGTTCATCCCCTGGGGGGGGCGATGGCTACACCTTC.

The chain carries TRBV27 and TRBJ2-7, with D perhaps matching TRBD2 (5 bases). CDR1 MNHEY and CDR2 SMNVEV come from the germline V gene (reference sequence). V was trimmed by 6 bases and J by 7 bases, leaving 7 bases between them. The CDR3 totals 10 residues. The CDR3: CASRSGEQYF. The CDR3 DNA reads TGTGCCAGCAGGTCGGGGGAGCAGTACTTC.

The rearrangement joins TRBV27 to TRBJ2-7; D could derive from TRBD1 or TRBD2 (6 bases each). The CDR3 contains 15 residues. V was clipped by 7 bases and J by 2 bases, with 18 bases between them. Germline V lookup: CDR1 MNHEY, CDR2 SMNVEV (reference sequence). CDR3 loop: CASTKIGGGAYEQYF. In nucleotides, the CDR3 is TGTGCCAGCACTAAAATCGGGGGCGGAGCCTACGAGCAGTACTTC.

The chain links TRBV9 to TRBJ2-1; D not certain. This CDR3 contains 16 residues. Germline CDR1 reads SGDLS; CDR2 reads YYNGEE. V was cut by 4 bases and J by 0 bases, with 14 bases left in between. The chain's CDR3 is CASSFSRQSSYNEQFF. For the CDR3, the DNA is TGTGCCAGCAGCTTTAGCCGACAAAGCTCCTACAATGAGCAGTTCTTC.

The chain links TRBV2 to TRBJ2-7; 11 positions match TRBD1. Trimming removed 5 bases from V and 3 bases from J; junction bases left unmatched: 6. Germline CDR1 reads SNHLY; CDR2 reads FYNNEI. The CDR3 covers 15 residues. The CDR3, as DNA: TGTGCCAGCAGTCCCCCCGGGACAGGGGGCTACGAGCAGTACTTC. Translating gives CASSPPGTGGYEQYF.

This clone was recorded once. V gene TRBV9 combines with J gene TRBJ2-1, with TRBD2 as a possible D gene (6 bases). Germline CDR1 and CDR2: SGDLS and YYNGEE. Trimming shortened V by 4 bases and J by 3 bases, and 14 bases separated the two germline ends. There are 15 residues in the CDR3. For the CDR3, the DNA is TGTGCCAGCAGCCCCGAGGGACTTATCTACAATGAGCAGTTCTTC. Amino acids: CASSPEGLIYNEQFF.

The V and J genes are TRBV6-5 and TRBJ2-5, with TRBD1 identical over 7 bases. The germline V gene encodes CDR1 MNHEY and CDR2 SVGAGI. Trimming at V came to 5 bases and at J to 2 bases, leaving 5 bases not matched to a gene. This CDR3 region has 14 residues. The CDR3 spells CASSTRDSQETQYF. CDR3 bases: TGTGCCAGCAGTACCCGGGACAGTCAAGAGACCCAGTACTTC.

The gene calls are TRBV11-2 and TRBJ2-1; possible D gene TRBD2, 6 bases. The V end was cut by 5 bases, the J end by 8 bases, with 13 bases between. The CDR3 covers 13 residues. Germline V gene data show CDR1 as SGHAT and CDR2 as FQNNGV. This CDR3 reads CASSPGTLYEQFF. For the CDR3, the DNA is TGTGCCAGCAGCCCCGGGACTCTTTATGAGCAGTTCTTC. Complete variable domain (other parts from reference TRBV11-2 and TRBJ2-1): EAGVAQSPRYKIIEKRQSVAFWCNPISGHATLYWYQQILGQGPKLLIQFQNNGVVDDSQLPKDRFSAERLKGVDSTLKIQPAKLEDSAVYLCASSPGTLYEQFFGPGTRLTVL.

This clone was seen only a few times. This CDR3 reads CASREGVTNEAFF. In nucleotides, the CDR3 is TGTGCCAGCAGGGAGGGGGTTACGAATGAAGCTTTCTTT. The V gene is TRBV27, the J gene TRBJ1-1; D might be TRBD1 (6 bases). Germline V lookup: CDR1 MNHEY, CDR2 SMNVEV (reference sequence). Trimming cost V 6 bases and J 7 bases, with 15 bases left between them. The CDR3 runs to 13 residues.

The rearrangement uses TRBV9 and TRBJ2-2; weak D call: TRBD2 (5 bases). This CDR3 region has 17 residues. Trimming took off 0 bases at V and 4 bases at J, with 16 bases between the two ends. Germline CDR1 is SGDLS and CDR2 is YYNGEE. For the CDR3, the DNA is TGTGCCAGCAGCGTAGTTGGCGGGCCTCGAACCACCGGGGAGCTGTTTTTT. Translated: CASSVVGGPRTTGELFF.

The gene calls are TRBV9 and TRBJ2-1, with D maybe TRBD1 (6 bases). The CDR3 is made up of 16 amino acids. V dropped 4 bases and J dropped 5 bases, with 19 bases sitting between them. CDR1 and CDR2 from the germline V gene are SGDLS and YYNGEE. DNA for the CDR3: TGTGCCAGCAGCATTCACAGGGAAGCAGATCACAATGAGCAGTTCTTC. Translated: CASSIHREADHNEQFF.